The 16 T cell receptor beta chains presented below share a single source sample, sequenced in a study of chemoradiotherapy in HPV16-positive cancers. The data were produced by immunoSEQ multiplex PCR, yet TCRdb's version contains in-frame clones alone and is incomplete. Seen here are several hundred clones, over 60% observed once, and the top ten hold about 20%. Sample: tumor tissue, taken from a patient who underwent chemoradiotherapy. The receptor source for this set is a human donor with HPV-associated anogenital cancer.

The DNA for the CDR3 is TGTGCCAGCAGAGCCCTTGGGGGGGAGCGGGCCGGGGAGCTGTTTTTT. It is translated as CASRALGGERAGELFF. The chain carries TRBV6-6 and TRBJ2-2, with 7 bases matching TRBD2. The CDR3 has 16 residues. V lost 6 bases and J lost 6; bases outside the gene matches: 13. Per germline, CDR1 MNHNY and CDR2 SVGAGI (reference sequence).

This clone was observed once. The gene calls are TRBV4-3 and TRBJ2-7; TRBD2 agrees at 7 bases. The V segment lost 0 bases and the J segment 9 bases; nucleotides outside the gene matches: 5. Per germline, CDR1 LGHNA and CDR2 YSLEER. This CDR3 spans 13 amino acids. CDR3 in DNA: TGCGCCAGCAGCCAAGATAAGGGGAGGGGGCAGTACTTC. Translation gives CASSQDKGRGQYF.

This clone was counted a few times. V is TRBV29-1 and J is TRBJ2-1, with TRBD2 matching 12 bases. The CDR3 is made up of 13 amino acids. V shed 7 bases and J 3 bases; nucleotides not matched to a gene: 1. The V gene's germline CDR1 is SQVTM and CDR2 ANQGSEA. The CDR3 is CSASGGVYNEQFF. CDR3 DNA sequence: TGCAGCGCTAGCGGGGGGGTCTACAATGAGCAGTTCTTC.

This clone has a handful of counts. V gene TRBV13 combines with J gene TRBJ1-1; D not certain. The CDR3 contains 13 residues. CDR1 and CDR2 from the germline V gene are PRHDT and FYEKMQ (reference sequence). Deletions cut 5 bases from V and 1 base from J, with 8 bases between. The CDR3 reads CASSPSGNTEAFF. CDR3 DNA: TGTGCCAGCAGCCCTTCCGGGAACACTGAAGCTTTCTTT.

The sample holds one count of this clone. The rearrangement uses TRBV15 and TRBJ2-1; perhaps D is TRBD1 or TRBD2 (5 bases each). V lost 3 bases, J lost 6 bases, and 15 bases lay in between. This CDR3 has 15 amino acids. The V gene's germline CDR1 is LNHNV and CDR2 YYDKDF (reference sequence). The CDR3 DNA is TGTGCCACCAGCAGCGGGAATGGGGGAGTCAATGAGCAGTTCTTC. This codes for CATSSGNGGVNEQFF.

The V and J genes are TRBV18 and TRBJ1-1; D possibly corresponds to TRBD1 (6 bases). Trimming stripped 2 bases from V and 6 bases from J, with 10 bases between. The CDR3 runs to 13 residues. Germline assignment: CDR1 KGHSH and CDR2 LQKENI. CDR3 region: CASSPRDKSEAFF. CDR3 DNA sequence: TGTGCCAGCTCACCAAGGGACAAATCTGAAGCTTTCTTT.

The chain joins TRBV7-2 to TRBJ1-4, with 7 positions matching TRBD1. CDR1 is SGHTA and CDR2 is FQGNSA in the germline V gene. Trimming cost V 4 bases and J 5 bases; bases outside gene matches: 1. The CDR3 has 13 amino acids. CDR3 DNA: TGTGCCAGCAGCTGGGGACAGAATGAAAAACTGTTTTTT. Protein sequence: CASSWGQNEKLFF. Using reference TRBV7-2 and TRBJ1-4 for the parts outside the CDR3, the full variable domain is GAGVSQSPSNKVTEKGKDVELRCDPISGHTALYWYRQSLGQGLEFLIYFQGNSAPDKSGLPSDRFSAERTGGSVSTLTIQRTQQEDSAVYLCASSWGQNEKLFFGSGTQLSVL.

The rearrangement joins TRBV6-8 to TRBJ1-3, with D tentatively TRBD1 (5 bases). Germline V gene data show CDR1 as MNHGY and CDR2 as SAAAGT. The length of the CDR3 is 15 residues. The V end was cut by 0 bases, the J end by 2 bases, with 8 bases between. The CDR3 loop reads CASSYSGGAGNTIYF. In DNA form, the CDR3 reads TGTGCCAGCAGTTACTCGGGGGGAGCTGGAAACACCATATATTTT.

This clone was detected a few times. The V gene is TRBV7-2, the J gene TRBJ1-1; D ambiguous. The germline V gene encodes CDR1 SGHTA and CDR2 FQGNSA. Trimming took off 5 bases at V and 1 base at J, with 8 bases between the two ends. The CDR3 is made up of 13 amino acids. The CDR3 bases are TGTGCCAGCAGCATAACAACGAACACTGAAGCTTTCTTT. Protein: CASSITTNTEAFF.

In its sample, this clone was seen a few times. CDR3 sequence (DNA): TGTGCCAGCAGTTACGGAGACCTCTACGAGCAGTACTTC. It yields the protein CASSYGDLYEQYF. This chain uses TRBV6-5 with TRBJ2-7; no reliable D call. The CDR3 totals 13 residues. Germline loops: CDR1 MNHEY, CDR2 SVGAGI. Trimming removed 2 bases from V and 3 bases from J, with 8 bases in between.

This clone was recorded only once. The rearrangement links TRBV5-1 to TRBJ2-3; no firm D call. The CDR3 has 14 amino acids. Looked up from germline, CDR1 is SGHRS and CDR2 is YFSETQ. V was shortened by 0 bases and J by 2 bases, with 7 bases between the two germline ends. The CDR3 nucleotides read TGCGCCAGCAGCTTGGGAGAAAACACAGATACGCAGTATTTT. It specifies CASSLGENTDTQYF.

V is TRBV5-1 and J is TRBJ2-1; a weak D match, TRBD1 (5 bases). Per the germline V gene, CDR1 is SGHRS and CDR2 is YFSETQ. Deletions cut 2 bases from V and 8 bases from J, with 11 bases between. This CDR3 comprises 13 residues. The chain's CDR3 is CASSFSGNYEQFF. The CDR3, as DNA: TGCGCCAGCAGCTTTTCAGGGAATTATGAGCAGTTCTTC.

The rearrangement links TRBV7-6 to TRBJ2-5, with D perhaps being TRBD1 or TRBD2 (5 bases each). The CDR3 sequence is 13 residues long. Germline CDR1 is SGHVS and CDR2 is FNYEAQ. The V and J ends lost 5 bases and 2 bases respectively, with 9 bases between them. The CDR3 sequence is CASSMGRQETQYF. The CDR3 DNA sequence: TGTGCCAGCAGCATGGGACGGCAAGAGACCCAGTACTTC.

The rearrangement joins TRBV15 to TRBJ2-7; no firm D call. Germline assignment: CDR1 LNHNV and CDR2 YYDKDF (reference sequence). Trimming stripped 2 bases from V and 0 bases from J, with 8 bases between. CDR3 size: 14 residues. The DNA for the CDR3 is TGTGCCACCAGCAGACACTCGAGCTCCTACGAGCAGTACTTC. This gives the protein CATSRHSSSYEQYF. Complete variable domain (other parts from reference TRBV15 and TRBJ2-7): DAMVIQNPRYQVTQFGKPVTLSCSQTLNHNVMYWYQQKSSQAPKLLFHYYDKDFNNEADTPDNFQSRRPNTSFCFLDIRSPGLGDTAMYLCATSRHSSSYEQYFGPGTRLTVT.

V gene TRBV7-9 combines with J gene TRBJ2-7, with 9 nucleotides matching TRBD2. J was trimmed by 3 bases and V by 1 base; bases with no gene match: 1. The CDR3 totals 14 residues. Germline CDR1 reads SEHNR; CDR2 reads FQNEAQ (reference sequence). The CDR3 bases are TGTGCCAGCAGCTTAGATAGCGGGGGCTACGAGCAGTACTTC. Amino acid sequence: CASSLDSGGYEQYF.

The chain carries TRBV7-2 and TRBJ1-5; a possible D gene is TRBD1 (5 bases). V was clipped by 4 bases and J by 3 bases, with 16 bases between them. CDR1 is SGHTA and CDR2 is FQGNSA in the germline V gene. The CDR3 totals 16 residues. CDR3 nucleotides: TGTGCCAGCAGCTCTTGGGGCAGGGCTTACAATCAGCCCCAGCATTTT. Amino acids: CASSSWGRAYNQPQHF.